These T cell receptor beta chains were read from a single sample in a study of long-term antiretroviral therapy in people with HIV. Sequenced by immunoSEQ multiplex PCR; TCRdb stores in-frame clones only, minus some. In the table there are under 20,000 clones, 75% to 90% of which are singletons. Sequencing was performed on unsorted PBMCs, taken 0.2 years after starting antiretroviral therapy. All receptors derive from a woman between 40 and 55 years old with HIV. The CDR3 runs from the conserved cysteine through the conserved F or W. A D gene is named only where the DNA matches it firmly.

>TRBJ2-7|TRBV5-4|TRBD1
CASSSTGVSYEQYF
TGTGCCAGCAGCTCGACAGGGGTTTCCTACGAGCAGTACTTC
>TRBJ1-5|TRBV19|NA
CASSMIDGNSNQPQHF
TGTGCCAGTAGTATGATCGACGGGAATAGCAATCAGCCCCAGCATTTT
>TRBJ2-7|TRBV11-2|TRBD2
CATSSGRAERYEQYF
TGTGCCACCTCTAGCGGGAGGGCCGAGAGGTACGAGCAGTACTTC
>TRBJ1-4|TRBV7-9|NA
CASSLAGSGTNEKLFF
TGTGCCAGCAGCTTAGCTGGGTCGGGTACTAATGAAAAACTGTTTTTT
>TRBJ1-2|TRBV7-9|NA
CASSPPGPSQGYTF
TGTGCCAGCAGCCCCCCAGGGCCCTCCCAGGGCTACACCTTC
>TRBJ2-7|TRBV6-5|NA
CASRAGPLYEQYF
TGTGCCAGCAGGGCGGGACCCCTATACGAGCAGTACTTC
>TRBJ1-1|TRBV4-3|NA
CASSQGGQNTEAFF
TGCGCCAGCAGCCAAGGAGGTCAGAACACTGAAGCTTTCTTT
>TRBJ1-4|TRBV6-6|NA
CASRLTSRGVEKLFF
TGTGCCAGCAGATTAACGTCCAGGGGAGTTGAAAAACTGTTTTTT
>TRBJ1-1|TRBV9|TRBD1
CASSPSLRDRNTEAFF
TGTGCCAGCAGCCCCTCCCTCCGGGACAGAAACACTGAAGCTTTCTTT
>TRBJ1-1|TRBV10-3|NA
CAISESRGFGAFF
TGTGCCATCAGTGAATCAAGGGGGTTCGGCGCTTTCTTT
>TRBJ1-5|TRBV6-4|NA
CASSDSRSNSNQPQHF
TGTGCCAGCAGTGACTCTCGGAGTAATAGCAATCAGCCCCAGCATTTT
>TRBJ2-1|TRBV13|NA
CASSLGSLGGSTYNEQFF
TGTGCCAGCAGCTTAGGGAGTTTAGGGGGTTCGACCTACAATGAGCAGTTCTTC
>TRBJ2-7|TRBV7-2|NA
CASSQGDPGTPVLNEQYF
TGTGCCAGCAGCCAGGGGGATCCCGGGACTCCAGTCCTGAACGAGCAGTACTTC
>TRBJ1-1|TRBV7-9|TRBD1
CASSPPGQGADTEAFF
TGTGCCAGCAGCCCCCCAGGACAGGGGGCAGACACTGAAGCTTTCTTT
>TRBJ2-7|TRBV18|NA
CASSPGLGREQYF
TGTGCCAGCTCACCCGGACTGGGGAGGGAGCAGTACTTC
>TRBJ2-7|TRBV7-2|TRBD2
CASSTTSGGAQYF
TGTGCCAGCAGCACCACTAGCGGGGGGGCCCAGTACTTC
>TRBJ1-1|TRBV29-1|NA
CSVFIATTEAFF
TGCAGCGTTTTCATCGCGACCACTGAAGCTTTCTTT
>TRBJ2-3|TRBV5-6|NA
CASSLGGAGSLTDTQYF
TGTGCCAGCAGCTTGGGGGGGGCGGGGTCCCTCACAGATACGCAGTATTTT
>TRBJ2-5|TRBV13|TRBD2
CASSLGLRGGQETQYF
TGTGCCAGCAGCTTAGGCCTCCGGGGGGGACAAGAGACCCAGTACTTC
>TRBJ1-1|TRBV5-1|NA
CASKRGSNTEAFF
TGCGCCAGCAAACGAGGTTCGAACACTGAAGCTTTCTTT
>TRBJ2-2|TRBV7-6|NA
CASSSGLAHAGELFF
TGTGCCAGCAGCTCCGGGTTGGCCCACGCCGGGGAGCTGTTTTTT
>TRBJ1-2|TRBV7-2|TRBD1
CASSPDRGYGYTF
TGTGCCAGCAGCCCGGACAGGGGCTATGGCTACACCTTC
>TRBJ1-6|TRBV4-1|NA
CASSQDLGQSPLHF
TGCGCCAGCAGCCAAGATCTGGGGCAGTCACCCCTCCACTTT
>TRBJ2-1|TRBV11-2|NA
CASSLSPIYNEQFF
TGTGCCAGCAGCTTAAGTCCCATCTACAATGAGCAGTTCTTC